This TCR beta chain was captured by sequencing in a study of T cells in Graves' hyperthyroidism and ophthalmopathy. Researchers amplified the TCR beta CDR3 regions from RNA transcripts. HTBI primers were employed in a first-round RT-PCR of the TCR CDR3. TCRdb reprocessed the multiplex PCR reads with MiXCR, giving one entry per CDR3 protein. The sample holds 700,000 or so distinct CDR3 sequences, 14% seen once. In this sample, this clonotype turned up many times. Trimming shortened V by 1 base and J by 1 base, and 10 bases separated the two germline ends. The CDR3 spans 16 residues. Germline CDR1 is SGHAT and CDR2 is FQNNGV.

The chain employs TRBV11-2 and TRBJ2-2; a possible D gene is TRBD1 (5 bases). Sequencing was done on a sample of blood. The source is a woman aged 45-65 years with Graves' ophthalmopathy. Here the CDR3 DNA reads TGTGCCAGCAGCTTAGCCCCGCAGGGGAACACCGGGGAGCTGTTTTTT. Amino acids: CASSLAPQGNTGELFF.